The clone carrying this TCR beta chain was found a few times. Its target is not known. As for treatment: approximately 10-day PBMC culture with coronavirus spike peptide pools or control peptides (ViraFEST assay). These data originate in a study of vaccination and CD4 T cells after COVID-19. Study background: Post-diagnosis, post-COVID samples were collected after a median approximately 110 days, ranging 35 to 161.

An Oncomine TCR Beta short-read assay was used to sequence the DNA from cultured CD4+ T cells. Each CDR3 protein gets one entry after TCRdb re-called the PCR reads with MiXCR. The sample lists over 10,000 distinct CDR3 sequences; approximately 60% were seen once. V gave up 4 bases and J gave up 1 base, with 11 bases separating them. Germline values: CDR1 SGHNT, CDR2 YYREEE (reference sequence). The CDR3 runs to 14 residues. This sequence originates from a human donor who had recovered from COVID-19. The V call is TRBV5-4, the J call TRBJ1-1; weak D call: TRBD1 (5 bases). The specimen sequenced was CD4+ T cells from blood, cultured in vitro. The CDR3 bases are TGTGCCAGCAGCCCCGGAGGGGCGAACACTGAAGCTTTCTTT. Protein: CASSPGGANTEAFF.